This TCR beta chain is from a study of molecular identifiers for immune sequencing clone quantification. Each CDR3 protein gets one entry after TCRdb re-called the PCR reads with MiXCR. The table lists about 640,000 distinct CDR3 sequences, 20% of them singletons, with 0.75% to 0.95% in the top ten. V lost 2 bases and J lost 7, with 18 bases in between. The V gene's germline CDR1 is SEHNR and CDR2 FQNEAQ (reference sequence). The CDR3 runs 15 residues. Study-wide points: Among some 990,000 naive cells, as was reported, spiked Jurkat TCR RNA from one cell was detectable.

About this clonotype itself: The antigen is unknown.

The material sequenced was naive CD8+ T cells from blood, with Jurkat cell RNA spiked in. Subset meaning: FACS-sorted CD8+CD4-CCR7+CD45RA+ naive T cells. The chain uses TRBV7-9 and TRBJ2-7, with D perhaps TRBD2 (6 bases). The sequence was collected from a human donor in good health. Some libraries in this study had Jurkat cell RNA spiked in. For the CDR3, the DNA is TGTGCCAGCAGCTTAACTCCTCGGGCAGGGAGGGAGCAGTACTTC. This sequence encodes CASSLTPRAGREQYF. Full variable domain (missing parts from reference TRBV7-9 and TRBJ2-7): DTGVSQNPRHKITKRGQNVTFRCDPISEHNRLYWYRQTLGQGPEFLTYFQNEAQLEKSRLLSDRFSAERPKGSFSTLEIQRTEQGDSAMYLCASSLTPRAGREQYFGPGTRLTVT.